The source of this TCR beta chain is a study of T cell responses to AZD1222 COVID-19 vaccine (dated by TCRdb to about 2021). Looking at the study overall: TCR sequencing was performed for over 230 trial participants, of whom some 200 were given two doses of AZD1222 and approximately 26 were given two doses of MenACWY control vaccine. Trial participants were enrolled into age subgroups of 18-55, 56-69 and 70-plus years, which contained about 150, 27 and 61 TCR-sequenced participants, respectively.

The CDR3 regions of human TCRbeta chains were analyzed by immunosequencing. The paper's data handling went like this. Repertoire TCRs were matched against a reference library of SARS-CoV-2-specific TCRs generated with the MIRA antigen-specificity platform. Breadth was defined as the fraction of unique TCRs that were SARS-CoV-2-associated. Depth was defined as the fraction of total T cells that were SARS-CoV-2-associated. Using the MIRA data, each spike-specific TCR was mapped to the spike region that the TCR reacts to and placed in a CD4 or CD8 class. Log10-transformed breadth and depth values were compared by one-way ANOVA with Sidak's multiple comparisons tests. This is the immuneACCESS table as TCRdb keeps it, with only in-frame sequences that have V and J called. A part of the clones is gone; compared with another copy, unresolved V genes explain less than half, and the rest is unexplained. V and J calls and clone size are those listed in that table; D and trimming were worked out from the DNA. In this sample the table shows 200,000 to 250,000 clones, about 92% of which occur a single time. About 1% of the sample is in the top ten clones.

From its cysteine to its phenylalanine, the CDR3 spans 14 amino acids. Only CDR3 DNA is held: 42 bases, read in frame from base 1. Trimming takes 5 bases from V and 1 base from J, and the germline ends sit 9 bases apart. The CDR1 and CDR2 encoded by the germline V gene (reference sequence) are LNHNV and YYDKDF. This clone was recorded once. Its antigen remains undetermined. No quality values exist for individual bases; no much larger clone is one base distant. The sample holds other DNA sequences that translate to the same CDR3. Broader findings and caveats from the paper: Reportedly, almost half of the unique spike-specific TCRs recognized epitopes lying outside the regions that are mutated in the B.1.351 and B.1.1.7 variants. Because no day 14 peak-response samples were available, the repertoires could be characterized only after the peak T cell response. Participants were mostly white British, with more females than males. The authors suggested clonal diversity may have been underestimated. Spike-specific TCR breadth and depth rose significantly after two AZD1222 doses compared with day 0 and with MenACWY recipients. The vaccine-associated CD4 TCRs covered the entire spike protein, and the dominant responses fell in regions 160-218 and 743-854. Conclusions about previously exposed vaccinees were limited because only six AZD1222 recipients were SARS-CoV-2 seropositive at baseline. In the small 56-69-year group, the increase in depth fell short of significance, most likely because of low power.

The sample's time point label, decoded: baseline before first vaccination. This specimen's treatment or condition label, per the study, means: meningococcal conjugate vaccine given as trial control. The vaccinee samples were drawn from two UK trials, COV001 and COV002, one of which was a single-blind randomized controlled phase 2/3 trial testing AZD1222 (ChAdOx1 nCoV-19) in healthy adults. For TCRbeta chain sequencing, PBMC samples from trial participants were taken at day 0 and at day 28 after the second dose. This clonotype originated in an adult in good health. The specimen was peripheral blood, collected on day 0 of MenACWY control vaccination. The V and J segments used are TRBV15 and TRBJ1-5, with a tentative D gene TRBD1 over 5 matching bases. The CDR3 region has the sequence CATSPRDSNQPQHF. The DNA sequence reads TGTGCCACCAGCCCCCGGGACAGCAATCAGCCCCAGCATTTT.